The clone carrying this T cell receptor (beta chain) was seen only a few times. Antigen unknown. TCRdb's table, derived via immunoSEQ multiplex PCR, lists solely in-frame clones and lacks some. The sample yields 150,000 to 200,000 clones, roughly 84% seen once. This CDR3 is built from 16 residues. Germline CDR1 and CDR2: MNHEY and SMNVEV (reference sequence). The junction had 10 bases not matched to a gene; V was cut back by 4 bases and J by 5 bases. The sample belongs to a study of cytomegalovirus exposure and HLA in healthy donors. Study-level results: As was reported, the classifier diagnosed cytomegalovirus status with high specificity and sensitivity. There were about 160 TCR beta chains listed as cytomegalovirus-associated.

The specimen sequenced was PBMCs. The chain combines TRBV27 with TRBJ1-2, with 10 bases that match TRBD1. The TCR sequence derives from a man between 18 and 29 years old in good health and CMV-seropositive. The CDR3 DNA reads as TGTGCCAGCAGTTCCGCAGACAGGGGGCGAGGGTATGGCTACACCTTC. This codes for CASSSADRGRGYGYTF.